Shown below are 29 T cell receptor beta chains from a single sample sequenced in a study of cytomegalovirus exposure and HLA in healthy donors. Use of 60 Vbeta and 13 Jbeta primers characterized the PCR. Measured with immunoSEQ multiplex PCR; TCRdb has only the in-frame clones, and not every one. The table lists about 190,000 clones, 75% to 90% of them singletons, with roughly 1.3% in the top ten. Source material: PBMCs. Every receptor here comes from a young man in good health and CMV-seronegative.

The J gene is TRBJ2-3, the V gene TRBV7-9, with 9 bases lining up with TRBD2. The CDR3 has 17 residues. Germline V gene lookup returns CDR1 SEHNR and CDR2 FQNEAQ (reference sequence). The V and J ends lost 8 bases and 0 bases, in that order; junction bases with no gene match: 12. In nucleotides, the CDR3 is TGTGCCAGCCAGAGACCCGGGACTAGCAGGAGCACAGATACGCAGTATTTT. Protein product: CASQRPGTSRSTDTQYF.

This clone has a single count. CDR3 loop: CASSKQGSTNEKLFF. For the CDR3, the DNA is TGTGCCAGCAGTAAACAGGGGTCTACTAATGAAAAACTGTTTTTT. This chain links TRBV27 with TRBJ1-4, with 7 bases identical to TRBD1. Trimming cost V 5 bases and J 2 bases; bases outside gene matches: 5. This CDR3 is 15 amino acids long. Germline V gene data show CDR1 as MNHEY and CDR2 as SMNVEV (reference sequence). The full variable domain, in which reference TRBV27 and TRBJ1-4 provide the parts outside the CDR3, is EAQVTQNPRYLITVTGKKLTVTCSQNMNHEYMSWYRQDPGLGLRQIYYSMNVEVTDKGDVPEGYKVSRKEKRNFPLILESPSPNQTSLYFCASSKQGSTNEKLFFGSGTQLSVL.

The chain combines TRBV7-9 with TRBJ2-3; 10 nucleotides agree with TRBD2. The germline CDR1 and CDR2 sequences are SEHNR and FQNEAQ (reference sequence). This CDR3 comprises 19 residues. With 4 bases clipped from V and 3 bases from J, the junction kept 16 bases outside the gene matches. The CDR3 reads CASSSDWGASGRRTDTQYF. The CDR3 DNA sequence: TGTGCCAGCAGCTCGGACTGGGGGGCTAGCGGGAGACGGACAGATACGCAGTATTTT.

V usage is TRBV15 and J usage is TRBJ1-2; no clear D gene. This CDR3 is 13 amino acids long. Germline V gene sequence: CDR1 LNHNV, CDR2 YYDKDF (reference sequence). The V and J ends lost 2 bases and 8 bases respectively, with 12 bases between them. The CDR3 DNA is TGTGCCACCAGCAGAACCGGATTGGAGGGCTACACCTTC. Translated: CATSRTGLEGYTF.

The count of this clone is one. The rearrangement uses TRBV10-1 and TRBJ2-7, with 10 bases identical to TRBD2. With 2 bases clipped from V and 5 bases from J, the junction kept 3 bases outside the gene matches. Looked up from germline, CDR1 is WNHNN and CDR2 is SYGVQD (reference sequence). CDR3 length: 14 amino acids. Written as DNA, the CDR3 is TGCGCCAGCAGTGAGACTAGCGGGGTGAACGAGCAGTACTTC. It yields the protein CASSETSGVNEQYF.

V is TRBV19 and J is TRBJ1-1; D perhaps matches TRBD1 (6 bases). Germline-derived CDR1 and CDR2 are LNHDA and SQIVND (reference sequence). With 3 bases removed from V and 0 bases from J, the gap between germline ends came to 8 bases. This CDR3 contains 14 residues. The CDR3 sequence is CASSMDSLNTEAFF. CDR3 DNA: TGTGCCAGTAGTATGGACAGCCTGAACACTGAAGCTTTCTTT.

The chain is built from TRBV18 and TRBJ2-1; D unclear. There are 14 residues in the CDR3. Germline CDR1 and CDR2: KGHSH and LQKENI. The V end was cut by 1 base, the J end by 0 bases, with 4 bases between. This chain's CDR3 is CASSPQSSYNEQFF. As DNA, the CDR3 is TGTGCCAGCTCACCACAGAGCTCCTACAATGAGCAGTTCTTC.

The V gene is TRBV28, the J gene TRBJ1-4; D uncertain. Trimming removed 4 bases from V and 8 bases from J, with 23 bases in between. The CDR3 is made up of 17 amino acids. In germline, CDR1 is MDHEN, CDR2 SYDVKM. In DNA form, the CDR3 reads TGTGCCAGCAGTTCCTTCGGGTCCTTTGATACTCGGGAAAAACTGTTTTTT. It encodes CASSSFGSFDTREKLFF.

Concerning this clone: The germline gene is not matched at one end of the junction; a read error may be the cause. The V gene is TRBV5-6, the J gene TRBJ2-5; D possibly corresponds to TRBD2 (5 bases). Germline V gene data show CDR1 as SGHDT and CDR2 as YYEEEE. The length of the CDR3 is 14 residues. CDR3 coding DNA: TGTGCCAACAGCTTCACTAGTTCACAAGAGACCCAGTACTTC. This translates into CANSFTSSQETQYF.

The V and J genes are TRBV28 and TRBJ2-3; 14 positions agree with TRBD2. Germline assignment: CDR1 MDHEN and CDR2 SYDVKM. V was pared by 2 bases and J by 5 bases, with 3 bases of the junction left unmatched. CDR3 length equals 16 residues. This CDR3 reads CASSLGLAGGVDTQYF. The CDR3 DNA reads as TGTGCCAGCAGTTTAGGACTAGCGGGAGGTGTAGATACGCAGTATTTT.

The chain couples TRBV4-1 to TRBJ1-2; perhaps TRBD1 as D (5 bases). Trimming pared 7 bases from V and 4 bases from J, leaving 19 bases between. The CDR3 length is 15 residues. From germline, CDR1 is MGHRA and CDR2 YSYEKL. The CDR3 DNA is TGCGCCAGCACCTTAAGCGGGGGGGGAGGCTATGGCTACACCTTC. As protein: CASTLSGGGGYGYTF.

CDR3 nucleotide sequence: TGCGCCAGCGTACACCCGGGGGGCAGGGGAAACATTCAGTACTTC. Its protein product is CASVHPGGRGNIQYF. The genes are TRBV10-1 and TRBJ2-4; the D gene is possibly TRBD2 (7 bases). Between the trimmed V and J ends, which lost 8 bases and 6 bases, there was a span of 20 bases. The CDR3 totals 15 residues. In germline, CDR1 is WNHNN, CDR2 SYGVQD (reference sequence).

J is TRBJ2-1 and V is TRBV5-1; TRBD2 might be the D (5 bases). The germline V and J ends were trimmed by 4 bases and 6 bases, with 20 bases remaining between them. Germline V CDR1 and CDR2: SGHRS, YFSETQ. The CDR3 sequence is 16 residues long. The CDR3 protein is CASSGSGPSRVNEQFF. In DNA form, the CDR3 reads TGCGCCAGCAGCGGATCGGGCCCTAGCCGGGTCAATGAGCAGTTCTTC.

The chain links TRBV29-1 to TRBJ1-4; the D is unclear. Trimming shortened V by 4 bases and J by 7 bases, and 16 bases separated the two germline ends. CDR1 and CDR2 from the germline V gene are SQVTM and ANQGSEA. This CDR3 contains 14 residues. CDR3 sequence: CSVGKGGGFEKLFF. CDR3 sequence (DNA): TGCAGCGTTGGCAAGGGAGGTGGTTTTGAAAAACTGTTTTTT.

The V gene is TRBV6-5, the J gene TRBJ2-7; 9 positions agree with TRBD1. Trimming at V came to 3 bases and at J to 0 bases, leaving 6 bases not matched to a gene. This CDR3 has 16 residues. Germline CDR1 and CDR2: MNHEY and SVGAGI. The CDR3 DNA follows: TGTGCCAGCAGTTATGGGGACAGGGCAACCTCCTACGAGCAGTACTTC. Its protein product is CASSYGDRATSYEQYF.

The chain carries TRBV18 and TRBJ1-4; a weak D match, TRBD1 (5 bases). The CDR3 loop spans 15 amino acids. The V gene lost 2 bases and the J gene lost 6 bases, with 13 bases spanning the gap. Looked up from germline, CDR1 is KGHSH and CDR2 is LQKENI. CDR3 loop: CASSPSTSGDEKLFF. DNA for the CDR3: TGTGCCAGCTCACCAAGTACATCGGGGGATGAAAAACTGTTTTTT.

This chain joins TRBV7-9 and TRBJ2-3; 8 nucleotides line up with TRBD2. The germline gives CDR1 SEHNR, CDR2 FQNEAQ (reference sequence). The junction had 12 bases not matched to a gene; V was cut back by 5 bases and J by 2 bases. This CDR3 is 17 amino acids long. The CDR3 DNA reads as TGTGCCAGCAGCCCGGGGGGGGGTGCGGGACCCACAGATACGCAGTATTTT. Translating gives CASSPGGGAGPTDTQYF.

This clone has a handful of counts. The chain joins TRBV7-9 to TRBJ2-2, with D possibly being TRBD2 (5 bases). Germline loops: CDR1 SEHNR, CDR2 FQNEAQ (reference sequence). The V and J ends lost 6 bases and 1 base respectively, with 12 bases between them. CDR3 length: 15 residues. The CDR3 protein is CASRQSGMNTGELFF. In DNA form, the CDR3 reads TGTGCCAGCAGGCAGTCCGGGATGAACACCGGGGAGCTGTTTTTT.

The chain combines TRBV28 with TRBJ2-7; D may be TRBD1 (7 bases). CDR3 length: 17 amino acids. The ends were cut back, 2 bases at V and 2 bases at J, with 19 bases in the middle. CDR1 and CDR2 (germline): MDHEN, SYDVKM. The CDR3 is CASSLQPAGQKTYEQYF. The DNA of the CDR3 is TGTGCCAGCAGTTTACAGCCCGCGGGACAGAAAACCTACGAGCAGTACTTC.

The J gene is TRBJ1-4, the V gene TRBV4-3, with D possibly matching TRBD1 (5 bases). From germline, CDR1 is LGHNA and CDR2 YSLEER. This CDR3 has 15 amino acids. The ends were cut back, 6 bases at V and 7 bases at J, with 18 bases in the middle. The CDR3 DNA reads as TGCGCCAGCAGTCGAATCAGGGAGGGCGTTGAAAAACTGTTTTTT. Translation: CASSRIREGVEKLFF.

The CDR3 bases are TGTGCCAGCAGCGACTCCGTGCGGGAGAGACCAGATACGCAGTATTTT. This gives the protein CASSDSVRERPDTQYF. V usage is TRBV7-9 and J usage is TRBJ2-3; the match to TRBD2 covers 7 bases. The V segment lost 5 bases and the J segment 4 bases; nucleotides outside the gene matches: 12. This CDR3 spans 16 amino acids. Germline CDR1 reads SEHNR; CDR2 reads FQNEAQ (reference sequence).

The genes are TRBV7-2 and TRBJ1-2, with 10 positions matching TRBD1. Germline V CDR1 and CDR2: SGHTA, FQGNSA. This CDR3 is 14 amino acids long. Trimming removed 5 bases from V and 4 bases from J; junction bases left unmatched: 4. CDR3 sequence: CASSHGTGVYGYTF. The CDR3 DNA is TGTGCCAGCAGCCACGGGACAGGGGTCTATGGCTACACCTTC.

V gene TRBV19 combines with J gene TRBJ2-3, with D perhaps TRBD1 (6 bases). Germline loops: CDR1 LNHDA, CDR2 SQIVND (reference sequence). With 4 bases removed from V and 2 bases from J, the gap between germline ends came to 13 bases. CDR3 size: 15 residues. The chain's CDR3 is CASSRQDGVTDTQYF. The CDR3 nucleotides are TGTGCCAGTAGTAGACAGGATGGGGTCACAGATACGCAGTATTTT. The full variable domain, in which reference TRBV19 and TRBJ2-3 provide the parts outside the CDR3, is DGGITQSPKYLFRKEGQNVTLSCEQNLNHDAMYWYRQDPGQGLRLIYYSQIVNDFQKGDIAEGYSVSREKKESFPLTVTSAQKNPTAFYLCASSRQDGVTDTQYFGPGTRLTVL.

The J gene is TRBJ2-1, the V gene TRBV30, with TRBD1 matching over 8 bases. V trimming: 2 bases; J trimming: 13 bases; junction bases outside the gene matches: 13. The CDR3 is made up of 14 amino acids. CDR1 is GTSNPN, CDR2 SVGIG, per germline (reference sequence). For the CDR3, the DNA is TGTGCCTGGAGTTCCGATTGGACAGGGAAGGTTCAGTTCTTC. This encodes CAWSSDWTGKVQFF.

For the CDR3, the DNA is TGTGCCACCTCCCCCTCCGGAGGGGTAAATGAAAAACTGTTTTTT. Translation gives CATSPSGGVNEKLFF. J is TRBJ1-4 and V is TRBV15; maybe TRBD1 (5 bases). The CDR3 sequence is 15 residues long. Germline V lookup: CDR1 LNHNV, CDR2 YYDKDF (reference sequence). The germline V and J ends were trimmed by 8 bases and 5 bases, with 18 bases remaining between them.

This clone was picked up a small number of times. The J gene is TRBJ2-2, the V gene TRBV4-1; 9 bases agree with TRBD2. J was trimmed by 1 base and V by 4 bases; bases with no gene match: 7. The length of the CDR3 is 17 residues. Germline lookup yields CDR1 MGHRA and CDR2 YSYEKL. CDR3 coding DNA: TGCGCCAGCAGCCGAGGACTAGCGAAGAAGAACACCGGGGAGCTGTTTTTT. Protein sequence: CASSRGLAKKNTGELFF.

The J gene is TRBJ2-3, the V gene TRBV6-4; D is uncertain. Trimming pared 8 bases from V and 5 bases from J, leaving 11 bases between. The CDR3 contains 12 residues. Germline assignment: CDR1 MRHNA and CDR2 SNTAGT. The CDR3 here is CASPFRLDTQYF. The CDR3 DNA sequence: TGTGCCAGCCCGTTCAGGTTAGATACGCAGTATTTT.

This sequence joins TRBV6-5 and TRBJ1-6; possible D gene TRBD1, 6 bases. Germline assignment: CDR1 MNHEY and CDR2 SVGAGI. Trimming cost V 10 bases and J 2 bases, with 12 bases left between them. The CDR3 length is 14 residues. This CDR3 is CATRQVTYNSPLHF. The CDR3 DNA is TGTGCCACCCGACAGGTGACCTATAATTCACCCCTCCACTTT.

As for this clone: At one boundary the junction diverges from the germline segment, which might be a read error. The chain uses TRBV5-6 and TRBJ1-2; 9 bases fit TRBD1. This CDR3 contains 16 residues. In germline, CDR1 is SGHDT, CDR2 YYEEEE. CDR3 amino acids: CASILQLDRGYYGYTF. CDR3 in DNA: TGTGCCAGCATCTTGCAACTAGACAGGGGGTATTATGGCTACACCTTC.